These 23 T cell receptor beta chains came from one sample sequenced in a study of cytomegalovirus exposure and HLA in healthy donors. Use of 60 Vbeta and 13 Jbeta primers characterized the PCR. The repertoire was sequenced with immunoSEQ multiplex PCR; TCRdb's copy has only in-frame clones and lacks some. The sample lists over 100,000 clones, about two thirds occurring once. The specimen sequenced was PBMCs. The receptor set was obtained from a man aged 45-65 years in good health and CMV-seropositive.

The V gene is TRBV29-1, the J gene TRBJ1-2; D is ambiguous. The CDR3 is 13 amino acids. Germline lookup yields CDR1 SQVTM and CDR2 ANQGSEA. The V gene lost 4 bases and the J gene lost 6 bases, with 15 bases spanning the gap. The CDR3 region has the DNA TGCAGCGTTGTGGGCTTGATGCCCAATGGCTACACCTTC. As protein: CSVVGLMPNGYTF.

V and J are TRBV11-1 and TRBJ2-7; no reliable D call. The CDR3 contains 14 residues. The V end lost 1 base, the J end lost 2 bases, and 9 bases lay between the germline ends. Germline V lookup: CDR1 SGHAT, CDR2 FQDESV (reference sequence). Here the CDR3 reads CASSLVANAYEQYF. DNA of the CDR3: TGTGCCAGCAGCTTAGTTGCGAACGCCTACGAGCAGTACTTC.

The chain links TRBV5-5 to TRBJ1-5; 7 bases are shared with TRBD1. V trimming: 1 base; J trimming: 1 base; junction bases outside the gene matches: 5. CDR1 SGHKS and CDR2 YYEKEE come from the germline V gene (reference sequence). The CDR3 length is 16 residues. The CDR3 here is CASSLTGAPSNQPQHF. The CDR3 DNA is TGTGCCAGCAGCTTGACAGGGGCCCCGAGCAATCAGCCCCAGCATTTT.

The rearrangement links TRBV27 to TRBJ1-1, with 10 bases fitting TRBD1. Germline values: CDR1 MNHEY, CDR2 SMNVEV (reference sequence). The V and J ends lost 6 bases and 3 bases, in that order; junction bases with no gene match: 4. The CDR3 extends over 14 amino acids. The DNA of the CDR3 is TGTGCCAGCAGGGACAGGGGGAGGCACACTGAAGCTTTCTTT. Protein product: CASRDRGRHTEAFF.

This chain links TRBV28 with TRBJ1-2; maybe TRBD1 (6 bases). This CDR3 is built from 15 residues. Trimming took 8 bases from V and 1 from J, leaving 17 bases between them. Germline V lookup: CDR1 MDHEN, CDR2 SYDVKM. The DNA for the CDR3 is TGTGCCAGCTCCAACAGGGCTTTTCTTAACTATGGCTACACCTTC. Residues: CASSNRAFLNYGYTF.

The genes are TRBV5-1 and TRBJ1-2; D unclear. Germline lookup yields CDR1 SGHRS and CDR2 YFSETQ. V gave up 3 bases and J gave up 8 bases, with 17 bases separating them. There are 14 residues in the CDR3. CDR3 protein: CASSSDLRPEGYTF. Written as DNA, the CDR3 is TGCGCCAGCAGCTCCGACTTGCGGCCGGAAGGCTACACCTTC.

This clone was observed a few times. The DNA for the CDR3 is TGTGCCAGCTCACCCCAACAAGAGACCCAGTACTTC. Amino acid sequence: CASSPQQETQYF. The gene calls are TRBV18 and TRBJ2-5; no firm D call. CDR3 length: 12 residues. V lost 3 bases, J lost 2 bases, and 4 bases lay in between. The germline V gene has CDR1 KGHSH and CDR2 LQKENI.

V is TRBV27 and J is TRBJ1-2, with D possibly matching TRBD1 (5 bases). The germline V gene has CDR1 MNHEY and CDR2 SMNVEV (reference sequence). Trimming pared 0 bases from V and 6 bases from J, leaving 14 bases between. This CDR3 region has 15 residues. The CDR3 DNA follows: TGTGCCAGCAGTTTATCCGGGGGTAGAGTCGATGGCTACACCTTC. Translated: CASSLSGGRVDGYTF.

The rearrangement uses TRBV5-5 and TRBJ2-1; 7 bases are shared with TRBD2. CDR3 length equals 15 residues. Germline values: CDR1 SGHKS, CDR2 YYEKEE (reference sequence). Trimming took 0 bases from V and 3 from J; bases not matched to a gene: 3. The CDR3 is CASSLGLAVYNEQFF. CDR3 sequence (DNA): TGTGCCAGCAGCTTGGGCCTAGCGGTCTACAATGAGCAGTTCTTC.

The CDR3 loop reads CASSIGARVAKNIQYF. The DNA for the CDR3 is TGTGCCAGTAGTATAGGGGCCAGAGTAGCCAAAAACATTCAGTACTTC. This chain connects TRBV19 to TRBJ2-4; the D is unclear. With 1 base removed from V and 0 bases from J, the gap between germline ends came to 10 bases. The germline gives CDR1 LNHDA, CDR2 SQIVND (reference sequence). CDR3 length: 16 amino acids. The full variable domain, with the rest looked up from reference TRBV19 and TRBJ2-4, is DGGITQSPKYLFRKEGQNVTLSCEQNLNHDAMYWYRQDPGQGLRLIYYSQIVNDFQKGDIAEGYSVSREKKESFPLTVTSAQKNPTAFYLCASSIGARVAKNIQYFGAGTRLSVL.

The V and J genes are TRBV2 and TRBJ1-3; D remains unclear. The CDR3 is 13 amino acids. Germline-derived CDR1 and CDR2 are SNHLY and FYNNEI. Trimming left V 4 bases short and J 7 bases short, with 11 bases between. CDR3 DNA: TGTGCCAGCAGTGGATTTGGAGGGAACACCATATATTTT. Translated: CASSGFGGNTIYF.

This clone appeared a single time. The genes are TRBV5-1 and TRBJ2-2; 8 bases align to TRBD2. The CDR3 extends over 15 amino acids. With V trimmed by 1 base and J by 1 base, 0 bases remained unmatched. Germline V CDR1 and CDR2: SGHRS, YFSETQ. The CDR3 DNA reads TGCGCCAGCAGCTTGACTAGCGGGAACACCGGGGAGCTGTTTTTT. Its protein is CASSLTSGNTGELFF.

This chain links TRBV4-1 with TRBJ2-5; TRBD2 matches 7 bases. J lost 5 bases, V lost 1 base, and 7 bases had no gene match. The CDR3 is 15 amino acids. Germline CDR1 MGHRA, CDR2 YSYEKL. The CDR3 sequence is CASSQGPSGVETQYF. CDR3 nucleotide sequence: TGCGCCAGCAGCCAAGGTCCAAGCGGGGTTGAGACCCAGTACTTC.

This clone turned up a few times. The gene calls are TRBV4-1 and TRBJ2-5; D uncertain. The CDR3 extends over 13 amino acids. The germline gives CDR1 MGHRA, CDR2 YSYEKL. V was clipped by 2 bases and J by 1 base, with 5 bases between them. The CDR3: CASSQFLQETQYF. The DNA of the CDR3 is TGCGCCAGCAGCCAATTCCTCCAAGAGACCCAGTACTTC.

The chain links TRBV9 to TRBJ2-1, with 7 bases aligning to TRBD1. Unmatched junction bases numbered 2, after V lost 0 bases and J lost 2 bases. This CDR3 is 15 amino acids long. CDR1 is SGDLS and CDR2 is YYNGEE in the germline V gene. Written as DNA, the CDR3 is TGTGCCAGCAGCGTAGAAGGGGGCACCTACAATGAGCAGTTCTTC. It yields the protein CASSVEGGTYNEQFF.

This sequence joins TRBV9 and TRBJ1-3; a weak D match, TRBD1 (6 bases). Trimming removed 4 bases at V and 8 bases at J, with 13 bases between. This CDR3 comprises 13 residues. CDR1 and CDR2 (germline): SGDLS, YYNGEE. The CDR3 region is CASSTDSRDTIYF. Here the CDR3 DNA reads TGTGCCAGCAGCACGGACAGTCGAGACACCATATATTTT.

This clone was seen more than once but under ten times. Written as DNA, the CDR3 is TGTGCCACCAGCAGAGTGGGGGGGGAAGGGCGGAGTGGCTACACCTTC. Its protein is CATSRVGGEGRSGYTF. J is TRBJ1-2 and V is TRBV15; D might be TRBD1 (5 bases). Germline CDR1 reads LNHNV; CDR2 reads YYDKDF (reference sequence). This CDR3 comprises 16 residues. V was cut by 1 base and J by 7 bases, with 19 bases left in between.

The V call is TRBV7-2, the J call TRBJ2-5, with D possibly matching TRBD2 (6 bases). Per germline, CDR1 SGHTA and CDR2 FQGNSA. The CDR3 consists of 13 residues. The V end was cut by 5 bases, the J end by 3 bases, with 10 bases between. The CDR3 coding sequence is TGTGCCAGCAGCCGGGGACTCAAAGAGACCCAGTACTTC. Its translation: CASSRGLKETQYF.

The chain has TRBV21-1 and TRBJ1-5. TRBV21-1 is a pseudogene locus. The CDR3 totals 19 residues. This CDR3 reads CASSKTPNIGEESNQPQHF. DNA for the CDR3: TGTGCCAGCAGCAAAACCCCTAACATCGGGGAAGAGAGCAATCAGCCCCAGCATTTT.

V is TRBV2 and J is TRBJ1-2; D call uncertain. The germline V and J ends were trimmed by 4 bases and 8 bases, with 8 bases remaining between them. CDR1 and CDR2 from the germline V gene are SNHLY and FYNNEI. The length of the CDR3 is 11 residues. CDR3 in DNA: TGTGCCAGCAGTGTAGCTGAGGGCTACACCTTC. This gives the protein CASSVAEGYTF.

The chain employs TRBV6-1 and TRBJ1-4; no clear D gene. Germline CDR1 reads MNHNS; CDR2 reads SASEGT. The CDR3 is 14 amino acids. Trimming left V 6 bases short and J 0 bases short, with 8 bases between. CDR3 region: CASRFGATNEKLFF. CDR3 nucleotide sequence: TGTGCCAGCAGGTTCGGGGCAACTAATGAAAAACTGTTTTTT.

This clone was detected only a few times. The chain couples TRBV7-8 to TRBJ2-1, with 8 bases identical to TRBD2. V was clipped by 3 bases and J by 7 bases; unmatched bases: 5. The CDR3 sequence is 14 residues long. CDR1 SGHVS and CDR2 FQNEAQ come from the germline V gene. In DNA form, the CDR3 reads TGTGCCAGCAGCTTTAGCGGGGTAGGGAATGAGCAGTTCTTC. Amino acids: CASSFSGVGNEQFF.

The CDR3 reads CASSSSGSPAPLHF. The CDR3 DNA sequence: TGTGCCAGCAGCTCCTCCGGGTCACCGGCGCCCCTCCACTTT. The genes are TRBV5-6 and TRBJ1-6, with no clear D. The CDR3 has 14 residues. Per germline, CDR1 SGHDT and CDR2 YYEEEE. Trimming cost V 3 bases and J 13 bases, with 17 bases left between them.